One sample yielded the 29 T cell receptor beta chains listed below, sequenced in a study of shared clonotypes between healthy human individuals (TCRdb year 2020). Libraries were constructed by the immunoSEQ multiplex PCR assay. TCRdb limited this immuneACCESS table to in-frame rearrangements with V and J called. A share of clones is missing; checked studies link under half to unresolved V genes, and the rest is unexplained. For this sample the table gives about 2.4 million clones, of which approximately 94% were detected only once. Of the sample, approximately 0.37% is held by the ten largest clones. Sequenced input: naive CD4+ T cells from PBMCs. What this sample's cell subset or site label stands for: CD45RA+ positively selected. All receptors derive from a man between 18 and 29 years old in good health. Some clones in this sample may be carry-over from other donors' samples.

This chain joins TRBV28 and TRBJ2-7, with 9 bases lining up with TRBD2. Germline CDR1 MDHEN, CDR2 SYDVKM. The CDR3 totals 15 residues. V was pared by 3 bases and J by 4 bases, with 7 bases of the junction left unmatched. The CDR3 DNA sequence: TGTGCCAGCAGTTTTGGTCTAGCGGGAAGATACGAGCAGTACTTC. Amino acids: CASSFGLAGRYEQYF.

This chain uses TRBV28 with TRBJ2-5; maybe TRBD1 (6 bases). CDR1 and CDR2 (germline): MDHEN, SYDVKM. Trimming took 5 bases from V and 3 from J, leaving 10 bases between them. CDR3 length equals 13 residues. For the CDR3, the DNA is TGTGCCAGCAGTAGACAGGTCGAAGAGACCCAGTACTTC. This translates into CASSRQVEETQYF.

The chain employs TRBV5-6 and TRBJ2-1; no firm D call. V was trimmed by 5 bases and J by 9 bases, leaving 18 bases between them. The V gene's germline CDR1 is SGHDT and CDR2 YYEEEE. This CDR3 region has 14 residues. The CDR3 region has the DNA TGTGCCAGCAGTTTCGACCCCAATTCATTTGAGCAGTTCTTC. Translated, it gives CASSFDPNSFEQFF.

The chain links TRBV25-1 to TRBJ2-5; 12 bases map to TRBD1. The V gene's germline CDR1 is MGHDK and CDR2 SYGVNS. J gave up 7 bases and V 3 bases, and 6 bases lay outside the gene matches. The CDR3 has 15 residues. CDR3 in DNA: TGTGCCAGCAGTGATCTGGGACAGGGGGCAGTGACCCAGTACTTC. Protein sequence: CASSDLGQGAVTQYF.

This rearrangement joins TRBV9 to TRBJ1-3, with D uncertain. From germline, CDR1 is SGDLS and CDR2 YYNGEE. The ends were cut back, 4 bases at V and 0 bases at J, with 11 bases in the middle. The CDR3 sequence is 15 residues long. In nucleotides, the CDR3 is TGTGCCAGCAGCCCCGCGCCGAGCTCTGGAAACACCATATATTTT. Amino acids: CASSPAPSSGNTIYF.

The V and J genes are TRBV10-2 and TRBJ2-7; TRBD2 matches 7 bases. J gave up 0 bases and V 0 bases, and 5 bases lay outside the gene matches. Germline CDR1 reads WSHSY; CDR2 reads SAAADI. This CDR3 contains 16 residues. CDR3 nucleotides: TGCGCCAGCAGTGAGTCTAGGGCTAGCGGCTCCTACGAGCAGTACTTC. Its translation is CASSESRASGSYEQYF.

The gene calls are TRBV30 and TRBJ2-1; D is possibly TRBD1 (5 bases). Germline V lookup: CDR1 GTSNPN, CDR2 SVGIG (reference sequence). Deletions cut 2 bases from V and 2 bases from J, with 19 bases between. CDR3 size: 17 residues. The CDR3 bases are TGTGCCTGGAGTTCCAACCGACAGTTGGGCACCTACAATGAGCAGTTCTTC. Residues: CAWSSNRQLGTYNEQFF.

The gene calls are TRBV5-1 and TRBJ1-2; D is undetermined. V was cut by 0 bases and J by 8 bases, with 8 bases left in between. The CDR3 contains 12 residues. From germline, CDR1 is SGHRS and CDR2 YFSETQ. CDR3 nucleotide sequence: TGCGCCAGCAGCTTGGGTGGGGAAGGCTACACCTTC. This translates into CASSLGGEGYTF.

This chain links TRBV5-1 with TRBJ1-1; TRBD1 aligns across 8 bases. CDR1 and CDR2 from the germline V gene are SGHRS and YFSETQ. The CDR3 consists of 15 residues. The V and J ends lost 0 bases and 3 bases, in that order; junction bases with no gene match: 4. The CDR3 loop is CASSLGRGPDTEAFF. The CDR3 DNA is TGCGCCAGCAGCTTGGGCAGGGGGCCGGACACTGAAGCTTTCTTT.

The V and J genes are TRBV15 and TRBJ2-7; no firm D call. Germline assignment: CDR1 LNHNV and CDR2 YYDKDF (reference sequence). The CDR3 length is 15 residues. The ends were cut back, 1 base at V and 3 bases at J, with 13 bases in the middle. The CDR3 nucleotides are TGTGCCACCAGCAGAGTGCCGGGTCAGGTCTACGAGCAGTACTTC. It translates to CATSRVPGQVYEQYF.

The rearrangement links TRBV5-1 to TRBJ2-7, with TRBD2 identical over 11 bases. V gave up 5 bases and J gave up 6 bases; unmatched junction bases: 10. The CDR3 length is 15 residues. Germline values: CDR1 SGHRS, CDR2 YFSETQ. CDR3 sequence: CASRLTSGTPREQYF. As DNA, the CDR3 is TGCGCCAGCAGGTTGACTAGCGGGACCCCCCGCGAGCAGTACTTC.

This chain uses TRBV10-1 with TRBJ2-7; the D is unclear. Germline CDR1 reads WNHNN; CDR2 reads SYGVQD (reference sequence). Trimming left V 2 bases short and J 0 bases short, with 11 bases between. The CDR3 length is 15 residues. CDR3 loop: CASSEGSGASYEQYF. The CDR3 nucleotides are TGCGCCAGCAGTGAGGGCAGTGGCGCCTCCTACGAGCAGTACTTC.

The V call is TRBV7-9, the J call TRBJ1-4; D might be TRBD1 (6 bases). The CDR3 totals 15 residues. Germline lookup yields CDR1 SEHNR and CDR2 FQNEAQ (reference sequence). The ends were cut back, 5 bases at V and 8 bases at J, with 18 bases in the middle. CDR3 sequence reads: CASSPSRGGGEKLFF. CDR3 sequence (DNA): TGTGCCAGCAGCCCTTCGAGAGGGGGAGGGGAAAAACTGTTTTTT. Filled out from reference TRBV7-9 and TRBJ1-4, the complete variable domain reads DTGVSQNPRHKITKRGQNVTFRCDPISEHNRLYWYRQTLGQGPEFLTYFQNEAQLEKSRLLSDRFSAERPKGSFSTLEIQRTEQGDSAMYLCASSPSRGGGEKLFFGSGTQLSVL.

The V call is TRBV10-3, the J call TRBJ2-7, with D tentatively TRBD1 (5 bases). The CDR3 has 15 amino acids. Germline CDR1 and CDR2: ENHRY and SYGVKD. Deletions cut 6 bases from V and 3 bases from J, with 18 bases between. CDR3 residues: CAIRPTHGQFYEQYF. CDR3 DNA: TGTGCCATCAGGCCTACCCATGGACAATTCTACGAGCAGTACTTC.

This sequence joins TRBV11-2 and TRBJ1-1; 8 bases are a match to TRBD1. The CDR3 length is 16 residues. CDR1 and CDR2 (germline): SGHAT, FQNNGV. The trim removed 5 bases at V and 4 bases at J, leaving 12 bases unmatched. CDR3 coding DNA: TGTGCCAGCAGCCCAAATCTCAGGGGGCCAGGCACTGAAGCTTTCTTT. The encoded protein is CASSPNLRGPGTEAFF.

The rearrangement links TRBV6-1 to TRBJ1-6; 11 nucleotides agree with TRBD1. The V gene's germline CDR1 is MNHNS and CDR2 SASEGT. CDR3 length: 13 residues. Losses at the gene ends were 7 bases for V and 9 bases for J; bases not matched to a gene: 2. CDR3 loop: CASTGTGGSPLHF. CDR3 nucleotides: TGTGCCAGCACCGGGACAGGGGGTTCACCCCTCCACTTT.

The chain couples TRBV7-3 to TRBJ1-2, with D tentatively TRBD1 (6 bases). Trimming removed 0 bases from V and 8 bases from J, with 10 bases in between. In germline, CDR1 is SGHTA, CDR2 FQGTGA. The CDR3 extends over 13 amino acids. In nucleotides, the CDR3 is TGTGCCAGCAGCTTAACCCAGGGGTACGGCTACACCTTC. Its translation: CASSLTQGYGYTF.

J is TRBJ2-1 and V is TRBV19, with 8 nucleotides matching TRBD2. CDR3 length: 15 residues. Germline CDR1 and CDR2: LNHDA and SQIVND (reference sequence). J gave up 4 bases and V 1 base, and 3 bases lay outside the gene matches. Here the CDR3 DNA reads TGTGCCAGTAGTATAGTAGCGGGACCTTACAATGAGCAGTTCTTC. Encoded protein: CASSIVAGPYNEQFF. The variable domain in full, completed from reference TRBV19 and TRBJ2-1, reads DGGITQSPKYLFRKEGQNVTLSCEQNLNHDAMYWYRQDPGQGLRLIYYSQIVNDFQKGDIAEGYSVSREKKESFPLTVTSAQKNPTAFYLCASSIVAGPYNEQFFGPGTRLTVL.

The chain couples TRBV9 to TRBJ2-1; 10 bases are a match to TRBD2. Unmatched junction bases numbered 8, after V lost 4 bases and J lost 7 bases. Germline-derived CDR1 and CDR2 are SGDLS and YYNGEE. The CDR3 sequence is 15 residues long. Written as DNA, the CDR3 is TGTGCCAGCAGCCTGGGACTAGCGTCGTTGAATGAGCAGTTCTTC. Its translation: CASSLGLASLNEQFF.

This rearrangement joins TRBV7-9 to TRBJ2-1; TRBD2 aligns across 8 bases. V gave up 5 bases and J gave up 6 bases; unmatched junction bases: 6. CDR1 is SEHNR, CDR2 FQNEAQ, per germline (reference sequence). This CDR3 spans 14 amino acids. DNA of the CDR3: TGTGCCAGCAGCCGTAGCGGGAAGATCAATGAGCAGTTCTTC. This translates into CASSRSGKINEQFF.

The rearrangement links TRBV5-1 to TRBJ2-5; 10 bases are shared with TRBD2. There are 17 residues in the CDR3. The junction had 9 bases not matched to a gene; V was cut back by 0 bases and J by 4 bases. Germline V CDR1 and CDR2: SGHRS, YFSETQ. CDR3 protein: CASSLEAGGPSGETQYF. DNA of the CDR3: TGCGCCAGCAGCTTGGAAGCGGGAGGGCCTTCGGGAGAGACCCAGTACTTC.

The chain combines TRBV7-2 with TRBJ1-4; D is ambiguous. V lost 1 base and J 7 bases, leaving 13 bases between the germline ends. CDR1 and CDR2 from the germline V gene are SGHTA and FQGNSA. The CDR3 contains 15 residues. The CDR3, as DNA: TGTGCCAGCAGCTTAGTCCCAACTCCTGGTGAAAAACTGTTTTTT. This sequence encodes CASSLVPTPGEKLFF. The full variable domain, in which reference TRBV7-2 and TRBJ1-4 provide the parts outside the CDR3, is GAGVSQSPSNKVTEKGKDVELRCDPISGHTALYWYRQSLGQGLEFLIYFQGNSAPDKSGLPSDRFSAERTGGSVSTLTIQRTQQEDSAVYLCASSLVPTPGEKLFFGSGTQLSVL.

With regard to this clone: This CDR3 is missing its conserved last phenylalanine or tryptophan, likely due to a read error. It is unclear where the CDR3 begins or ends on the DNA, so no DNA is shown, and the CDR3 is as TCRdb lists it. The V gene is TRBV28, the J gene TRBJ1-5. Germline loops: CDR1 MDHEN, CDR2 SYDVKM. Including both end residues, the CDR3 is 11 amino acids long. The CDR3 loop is CASSLAGIVSL.

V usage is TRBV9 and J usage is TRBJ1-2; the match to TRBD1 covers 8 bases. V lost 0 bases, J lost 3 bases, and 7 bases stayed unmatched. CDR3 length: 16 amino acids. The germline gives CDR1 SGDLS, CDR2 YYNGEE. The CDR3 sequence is CASSVGQGAFDYGYTF. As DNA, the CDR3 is TGTGCCAGCAGCGTAGGGCAGGGGGCTTTCGACTATGGCTACACCTTC.

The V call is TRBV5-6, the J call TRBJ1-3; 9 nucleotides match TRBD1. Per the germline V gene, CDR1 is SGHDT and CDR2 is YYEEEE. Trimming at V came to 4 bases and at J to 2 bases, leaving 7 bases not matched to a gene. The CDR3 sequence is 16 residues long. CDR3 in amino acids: CASSGTGQGTGNTIYF. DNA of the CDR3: TGTGCCAGCAGCGGAACGGGACAGGGAACTGGAAACACCATATATTTT.

The CDR3 region is CASSFGGTGDTQYF. CDR3 nucleotide sequence: TGTGCCAGCAGCTTTGGGGGAACTGGCGATACGCAGTATTTT. This chain joins TRBV7-3 and TRBJ2-3; D could derive from TRBD1 or TRBD2 (5 bases each). The CDR3 runs 14 residues. Looked up from germline, CDR1 is SGHTA and CDR2 is FQGTGA. Trimming pared 3 bases from V and 6 bases from J, leaving 13 bases between.

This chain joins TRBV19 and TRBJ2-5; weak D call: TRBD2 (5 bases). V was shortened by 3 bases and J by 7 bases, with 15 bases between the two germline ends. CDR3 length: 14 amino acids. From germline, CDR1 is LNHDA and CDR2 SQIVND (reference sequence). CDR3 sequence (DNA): TGTGCCAGTAGTATGAGGGAAGAGCAACTGACCCAGTACTTC. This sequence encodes CASSMREEQLTQYF.

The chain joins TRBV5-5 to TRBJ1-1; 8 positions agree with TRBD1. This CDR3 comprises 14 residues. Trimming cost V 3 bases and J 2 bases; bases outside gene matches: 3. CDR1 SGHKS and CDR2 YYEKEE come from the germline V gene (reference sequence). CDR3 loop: CASSSQGVNTEAFF. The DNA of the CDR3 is TGTGCCAGCAGCTCACAGGGGGTAAACACTGAAGCTTTCTTT.

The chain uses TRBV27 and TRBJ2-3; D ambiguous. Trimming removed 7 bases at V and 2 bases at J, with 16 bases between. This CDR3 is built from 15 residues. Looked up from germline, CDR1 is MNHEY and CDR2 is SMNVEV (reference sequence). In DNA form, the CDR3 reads TGTGCCAGCACTCCCCTCGGAACACCCACAGATACGCAGTATTTT. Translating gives CASTPLGTPTDTQYF.